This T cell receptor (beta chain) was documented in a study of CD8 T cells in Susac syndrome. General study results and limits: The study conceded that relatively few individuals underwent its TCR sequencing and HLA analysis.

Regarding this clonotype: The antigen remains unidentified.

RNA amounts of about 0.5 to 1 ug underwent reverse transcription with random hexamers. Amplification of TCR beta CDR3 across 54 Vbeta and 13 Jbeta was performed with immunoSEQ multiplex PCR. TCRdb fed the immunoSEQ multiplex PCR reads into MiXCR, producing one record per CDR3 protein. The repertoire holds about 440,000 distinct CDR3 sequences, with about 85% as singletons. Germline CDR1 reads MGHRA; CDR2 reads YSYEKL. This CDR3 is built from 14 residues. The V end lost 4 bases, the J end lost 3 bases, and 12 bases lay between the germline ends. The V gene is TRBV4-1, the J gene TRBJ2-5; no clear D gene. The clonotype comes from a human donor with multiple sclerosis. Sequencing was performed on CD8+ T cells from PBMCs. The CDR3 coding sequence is TGCGCCAGCAGCCGCGGACCTGATGAAGAGACCCAGTACTTC. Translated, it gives CASSRGPDEETQYF.